This TCR beta chain was obtained from a study of post-analysis software for immune sequencing data. From germline, CDR1 is MNHNS and CDR2 SASEGT. Trimming took 1 base from V and 7 from J; bases not matched to a gene: 5. The CDR3 contains 16 residues. Broader study findings: A handful of TRBV segments appeared more often in patients than in controls, and TRBV5-6, TRBV5-1 and TRBV20-1 were among these. Significantly lower normalized Chao1 diversity was found in patients with multiple sclerosis relative to controls.

Presence of unique molecular identifiers characterized the TCR beta cDNA libraries. TCRdb processed the PCR reads anew with MiXCR; each CDR3 protein has one entry. The sample consists of around 200,000 distinct CDR3 sequences, 29% of them appearing once. This clonotype was recorded many times. What it binds is not known. Sequenced sample: blood. The source of this sequence is a girl under 18 with multiple sclerosis. The chain recombines TRBV6-1 with TRBJ2-1; TRBD1 agrees at 12 bases. CDR3 sequence reads: CASSEEPGQGANEQFF. The CDR3 DNA sequence: TGTGCCAGCAGTGAAGAACCGGGACAGGGGGCTAATGAGCAGTTCTTC.